The clone carrying this TCR beta chain was observed many times. In TCRdb, the 5' RACE reads were re-called with MiXCR into one record per CDR3 protein. The sample lists some 330,000 distinct CDR3 sequences, under 25% occurring once. This sample was included in a study of T-cell memory formation after mild COVID-19. Whole-study context: For the most part, TCR clusters were specific to one donor.

CDR1 and CDR2 from the germline V gene are SGHRS and YFSETQ. CDR3 length: 14 amino acids. Trimming cost V 4 bases and J 0 bases, with 11 bases left between them. The TCR comes from an adult woman who had mild COVID-19 (a few samples of this study predate the infection). Cell type and time point are not known. Source material: PBMCs or a T cell subset sorted from them (not recorded which). The rearrangement uses TRBV5-1 and TRBJ2-7; a weak D match, TRBD1 (7 bases). CDR3 coding DNA: TGCGCCAGCAGCCAGGGGGGCAGCTCCTACGAGCAGTACTTC. Translating gives CASSQGGSSYEQYF.